A selection of T cell receptor beta chains follows, all from one sample in a study of blood T cell repertoires in COVID-19. Data came from immunoSEQ multiplex PCR; TCRdb stores just in-frame clones and leaves some out. The table shows 250,000 to 300,000 clones, with around nine tenths occurring only once. Sequenced sample: PBMCs or T cells enriched from blood (not recorded which). These receptors were obtained from a woman aged 30 to 39 who had recovered from COVID-19. Each CDR3 is given with its conserved first and last residue. The D gene is left open where the match is weak. Only some rows state a clone size, as once, few, many or a class for expanded clones.

TRBD2,TRBV5-4,.,TRBJ2-1,TGTGCCAGCAGCTCTAGCGGGAGAACCTACAATGAGCAGTTCTTC,CASSSSGRTYNEQFF
.,TRBV2,once,TRBJ1-5,TGTGCCAGCAGTTTAGACAGTTTATTGCCCCAGCATTTT,CASSLDSLLPQHF
.,TRBV6-2/TRBV6-3,.,TRBJ1-1,TGTGCCAGCAGTTCCCCTCGGGGGGGCACTGAAGCTTTCTTT,CASSSPRGGTEAFF
TRBD1,TRBV18,once,TRBJ2-3,TGTGCCAGCTCACTCGAAACCAGGGGGATAAGCACAGATACGCAGTATTTT,CASSLETRGISTDTQYF
TRBD1,TRBV9,.,TRBJ2-2,TGTGCCAGCAGCACGTCCGAGGGGGCGCTCTCCGGGGAGCTGTTTTTT,CASSTSEGALSGELFF
.,TRBV4-3,few,TRBJ1-1,TGCGCCAGCAGCCCGGGGACACATCCGAGGAACACTGAAGCTTTCTTT,CASSPGTHPRNTEAFF
TRBD1,TRBV9,.,TRBJ1-2,TGTGCCAGCAGCGCCCCCATGACAGGGAACTATGGCTACACCTTC,CASSAPMTGNYGYTF
.,TRBV4-1,.,TRBJ2-1,TGCGCCAGCAGCCAAACCCCCGGAGGGCCCGGAGTTAATGAGCAGTTCTTC,CASSQTPGGPGVNEQFF
.,TRBV15,.,TRBJ1-4,TGTGCCACCAGCAGAGATCTGCGGTCCGGGTCTCGTAATGAAAAACTGTTTTTT,CATSRDLRSGSRNEKLFF
TRBD2,TRBV27,.,TRBJ2-7,TGTGCCAGCTTAGCATTAGCGGGAGTGGGGGAGCAGTACTTC,CASLALAGVGEQYF
TRBD1,TRBV7-2,.,TRBJ2-1,TGTGCCAGCAGCCCAAGGACAGGGGGAGTGTACAATGAGCAGTTCTTC,CASSPRTGGVYNEQFF
TRBD2,TRBV7-2,.,TRBJ2-7,TGTGCCAGCAGCTCGCGGACTAGCGCCTCCTACGAGCAGTACTTC,CASSSRTSASYEQYF
.,TRBV6-5,.,TRBJ2-5,TGTGCCAGCACGTCTAATTGGGCGCAGGAGACCCAGTACTTC,CASTSNWAQETQYF
TRBD2,TRBV19,.,TRBJ2-7,TGTGCCAGTAGTCAATTTATTAGCGGGAGGGGAACCTACGAGCAGTACTTC,CASSQFISGRGTYEQYF
.,TRBV11-2,.,TRBJ1-4,TGTGCCAGCAGCTCGGGTCGAACAACTAATGAAAAACTGTTTTTT,CASSSGRTTNEKLFF
TRBD1,TRBV28,once,TRBJ1-3,TGTGCCAGCAGACAGGGGATACCTGGAAACACCATATATTTT,CASRQGIPGNTIYF
TRBD1,TRBV19,.,TRBJ1-2,TGTGCCAGTAGTCTTGGGACAGGAGCTAACTATGGCTACACCTTC,CASSLGTGANYGYTF
TRBD1,TRBV28,few,TRBJ1-5,TGTGCCAGCAGTTCGTGGTCCCGGGACAGTCAGCCCCAGCATTTT,CASSSWSRDSQPQHF
TRBD1,TRBV10-3,.,TRBJ1-1,TGTGCCATCTCGGGGACAGGGGGCGCGGACACTGAAGCTTTCTTT,CAISGTGGADTEAFF
TRBD1,TRBV10-3,once,TRBJ1-2,TGTGCCATCAGTGAGGATCGGACAGGGGCGCTCTATGGCTACACCTTC,CAISEDRTGALYGYTF
.,TRBV19,.,TRBJ1-5,TGTGCCAGTAGCACTCCCCGACAGTTCCATCAGCCCCAGCATTTT,CASSTPRQFHQPQHF
TRBD1,TRBV7-6,few,TRBJ2-7,TGTGCCAGCAGCTTAGCCACCGGGACAGGGTCGGCCGAGCAGTACTTC,CASSLATGTGSAEQYF
TRBD2,TRBV9,.,TRBJ2-1,TGTGCCAGCAGCGTCGGGAGGGGGGCCTACAATGAGCAGTTCTTC,CASSVGRGAYNEQFF
.,TRBV6-6,.,TRBJ2-7,TGTGCCACCAAGACACTAGCAACCTACGAGCAGTACTTC,CATKTLATYEQYF
.,TRBV13,once,TRBJ1-5,TGTGCCAGCAGCTTTTCCTATCAGCCCCAGCATTTT,CASSFSYQPQHF
TRBD2,TRBV29-1,.,TRBJ2-2,TGCAGCGTTCAAGGGCTAGCGGGAGTGTCCACCGGGGAGCTGTTTTTT,CSVQGLAGVSTGELFF
TRBD1,TRBV2,.,TRBJ2-2,TGTGCCAGCAGACATGATACAGGGGCGGCCACCGGGGAGCTGTTTTTT,CASRHDTGAATGELFF
.,TRBV5-1,once,TRBJ2-7,TGCGCCAGCAGCTCCCGTTGGGGTGGAGGCGAGCAGTACTTC,CASSSRWGGGEQYF
.,TRBV6-5,.,TRBJ1-1,TGTGCCACCAGAGTGCTAGCGGTGAACACTGAAGCTTTCTTT,CATRVLAVNTEAFF
.,TRBV5-4,.,TRBJ2-1,TGTGCCAGCAGCTTTCGGGCGGGTAACTACAATGAGCAGTTCTTC,CASSFRAGNYNEQFF
.,TRBV28,.,TRBJ2-3,TGTGCCAGCAGAAGGGGGGGTTCGTCAGATACGCAGTATTTT,CASRRGGSSDTQYF
.,TRBV7-2,.,TRBJ2-1,TGTGCCAGCAGCTTAGGCGCAGGGTTAGGTAATGAGCAGTTCTTC,CASSLGAGLGNEQFF
TRBD2,TRBV7-3,.,TRBJ2-1,TGTGCCAGCAGCCGGACTAGCGGGAGGTTCTCCTACAATGAGCAGTTCTTC,CASSRTSGRFSYNEQFF
TRBD1,TRBV6-5,.,TRBJ2-6,TGTGCCAGCAGGGGACAGGATCCGGCCAACGTCCTGACTTTC,CASRGQDPANVLTF
.,TRBV18,.,TRBJ2-1,TGTGCCAGCTCACCACCGTCCGGACAGGGAGGGAATGAGCAGTTCTTC,CASSPPSGQGGNEQFF
.,TRBV19,.,TRBJ1-5,TGTGCCAGTGGAACAGGGTTTAATCAGCCCCAGCATTTT,CASGTGFNQPQHF
.,TRBV19,.,TRBJ2-7,TGTGCCAGTAGTTTGCAGGGGGGATCCTACGAGCAGTACTTC,CASSLQGGSYEQYF